These T cell receptor beta chains were read from a single sample in a study of shared clonotypes between healthy human individuals. Sequencing was performed with immunoSEQ multiplex PCR; in TCRdb, only in-frame clones are kept and a portion is missing. The sample carries about 110,000 clones, around 66% recorded once. What was sequenced was memory CD8+ T cells sorted from blood. The receptor set was obtained from a woman between 25 and 40 years old in good health. Each CDR3 is given with its conserved first and last residue. The D gene is left open where the match is weak. Size is omitted from some rows. Given values are once, few, many or a class for expanded clones.

D gene,V gene,J gene,clone size,CDR3 protein,CDR3 DNA
-,TRBV9,TRBJ2-3,-,CASSVWGASGDTQYF,TGTGCCAGCAGCGTATGGGGGGCCTCCGGAGATACGCAGTATTTT
-,TRBV14,TRBJ2-6,-,CASSQGPLEGANVLTF,TGTGCCAGCAGCCAAGGTCCTTTAGAGGGGGCCAACGTCCTGACTTTC
TRBD2,TRBV29-1,TRBJ2-1,-,CSVVGEREAVGYEQFF,TGCAGCGTTGTGGGGGAGCGGGAGGCGGTCGGCTATGAGCAGTTCTTC
-,TRBV28,TRBJ2-1,-,CASSLLSGGRAGQFF,TGTGCCAGCAGTTTATTGAGCGGAGGCAGGGCGGGGCAGTTCTTC
TRBD1,TRBV9,TRBJ2-1,-,CASSVGTGSYNEQFF,TGTGCCAGCAGCGTAGGGACAGGATCCTACAATGAGCAGTTCTTC
-,TRBV7-8,TRBJ2-1,-,CASRPDRAPYNEQFF,TGTGCCAGCAGGCCCGATCGAGCGCCCTACAATGAGCAGTTCTTC
TRBD2,TRBV5-1,TRBJ2-5,few,CASSRTLAGVTETQYF,TGCGCCAGCAGCAGGACCCTAGCGGGAGTCACAGAGACCCAGTACTTC
-,TRBV19,TRBJ2-1,-,CASSNRLRESSYNEQFF,TGTGCCAGTAGTAATCGACTACGGGAAAGCTCCTACAATGAGCAGTTCTTC
-,TRBV5-1,TRBJ2-2,-,CASSVLRGNTGELFF,TGCGCCAGCAGCGTTCTCAGGGGGAACACCGGGGAGCTGTTTTTT
-,TRBV25-1,TRBJ2-7,-,CASNPVGSYEQYF,TGTGCCAGCAACCCAGTAGGCTCCTACGAGCAGTACTTC
-,TRBV18,TRBJ2-7,many,CASSRKAPRKQYF,TGTGCCAGCTCTCGAAAGGCCCCCAGAAAGCAGTACTTC
TRBD1,TRBV6-1,TRBJ2-1,-,CASSGRRTGWVFWPYNEQFF,TGTGCCAGCAGTGGTCGCCGGACAGGGTGGGTTTTCTGGCCGTACAATGAGCAGTTCTTC
-,TRBV28,TRBJ1-2,-,CASSLSQEGYGYTF,TGTGCCAGCAGTTTATCGCAGGAGGGATATGGCTACACCTTC
-,TRBV29-1,TRBJ1-2,-,CSVDRPNYGYTF,TGCAGCGTTGACCGTCCAAACTATGGCTACACCTTC
-,TRBV28,TRBJ2-1,-,CASSLSIRQDNEQFF,TGTGCCAGCAGTTTATCTATCCGGCAGGACAATGAGCAGTTCTTC
TRBD2,TRBV6-1,TRBJ2-7,once,CASSGRGLAAYEQYF,TGTGCCAGCAGTGGACGGGGACTAGCGGCCTACGAGCAGTACTTC
-,TRBV21-1,TRBJ2-2,-,CASSSLRDRAGELFF,TGTGCCAGCAGTTCCCTCCGGGACAGGGCCGGGGAGCTGTTTTTT
TRBD1,TRBV5-1,TRBJ1-5,-,CASSPGTGNSNQPQHF,TGCGCCAGCAGCCCAGGGACAGGCAATAGCAATCAGCCCCAGCATTTT
TRBD2,TRBV4-1,TRBJ2-3,-,CASSQLPGLGTDTQYF,TGCGCCAGCAGCCAACTACCGGGACTAGGTACAGATACGCAGTATTTT